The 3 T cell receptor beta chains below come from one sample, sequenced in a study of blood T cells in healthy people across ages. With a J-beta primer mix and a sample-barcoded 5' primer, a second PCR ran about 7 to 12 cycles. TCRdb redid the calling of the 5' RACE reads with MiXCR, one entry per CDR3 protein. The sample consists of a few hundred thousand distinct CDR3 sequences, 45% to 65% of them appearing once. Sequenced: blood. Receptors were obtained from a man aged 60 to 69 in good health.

Here the CDR3 DNA reads TGTGCCAGCGGAGGTTCCCCCTCCTACGAGCAGTACTTC. Translation gives CASGGSPSYEQYF. The rearrangement joins TRBV14 to TRBJ2-7; a possible D gene is TRBD2 (5 bases). Germline CDR1 SGHDN, CDR2 FVKESK. CDR3 length: 13 residues. Trimming removed 8 bases at V and 0 bases at J, with 11 bases between.

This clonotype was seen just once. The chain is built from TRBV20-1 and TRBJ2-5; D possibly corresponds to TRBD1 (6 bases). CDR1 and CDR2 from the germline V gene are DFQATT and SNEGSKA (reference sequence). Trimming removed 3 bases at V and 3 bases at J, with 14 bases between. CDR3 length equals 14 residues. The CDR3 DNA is TGCAGTGCTAGTTGGGGCGCAGGGGAAGAGACCCAGTACTTC. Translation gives CSASWGAGEETQYF.

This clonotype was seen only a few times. Here the CDR3 reads CASRAGTASNSPLHF. CDR3 in DNA: TGTGCCAGCAGGGCAGGGACAGCTTCTAATTCACCCCTCCACTTT. The chain uses TRBV2 and TRBJ1-6; TRBD1 aligns across 7 bases. This CDR3 is built from 15 residues. Per germline, CDR1 SNHLY and CDR2 FYNNEI. Trimming cost V 6 bases and J 6 bases; bases outside gene matches: 8.